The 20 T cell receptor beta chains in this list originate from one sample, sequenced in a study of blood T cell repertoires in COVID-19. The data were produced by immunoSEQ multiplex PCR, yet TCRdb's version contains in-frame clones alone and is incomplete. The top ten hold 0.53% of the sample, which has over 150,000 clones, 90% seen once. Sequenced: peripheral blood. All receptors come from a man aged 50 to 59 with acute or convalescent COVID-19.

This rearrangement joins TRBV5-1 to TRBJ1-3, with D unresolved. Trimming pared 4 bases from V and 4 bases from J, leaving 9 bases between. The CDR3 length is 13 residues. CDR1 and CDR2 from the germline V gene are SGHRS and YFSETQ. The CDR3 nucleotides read TGCGCCAGCAGCCCGCCGGAGGGAAACACCATATATTTT. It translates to CASSPPEGNTIYF.

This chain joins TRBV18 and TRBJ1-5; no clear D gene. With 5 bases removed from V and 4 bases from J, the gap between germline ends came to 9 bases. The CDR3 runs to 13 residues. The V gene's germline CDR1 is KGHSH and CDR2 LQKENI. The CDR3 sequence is CASSGSRNQPQHF. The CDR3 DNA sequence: TGTGCCAGCTCAGGTTCGAGAAATCAGCCCCAGCATTTT.

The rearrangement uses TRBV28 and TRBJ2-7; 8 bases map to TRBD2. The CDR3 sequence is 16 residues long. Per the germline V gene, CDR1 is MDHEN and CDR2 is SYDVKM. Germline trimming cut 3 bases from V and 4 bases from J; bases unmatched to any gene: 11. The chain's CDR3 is CASSFPSGSREYEQYF. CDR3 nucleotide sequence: TGTGCCAGCAGTTTTCCGAGCGGGAGTAGAGAGTACGAGCAGTACTTC.

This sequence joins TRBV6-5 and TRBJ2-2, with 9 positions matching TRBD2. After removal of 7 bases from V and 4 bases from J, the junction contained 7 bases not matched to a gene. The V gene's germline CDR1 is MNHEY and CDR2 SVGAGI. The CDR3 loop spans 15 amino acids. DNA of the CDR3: TGTGCCAGCAAAAGTAGCGGGAGTGGCACCGGGGAGCTGTTTTTT. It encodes CASKSSGSGTGELFF.

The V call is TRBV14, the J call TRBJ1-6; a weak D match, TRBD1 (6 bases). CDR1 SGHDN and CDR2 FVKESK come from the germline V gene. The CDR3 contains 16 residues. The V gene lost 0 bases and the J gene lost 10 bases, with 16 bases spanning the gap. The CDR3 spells CASSQDQGRGRSPLHF. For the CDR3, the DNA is TGTGCCAGCAGCCAAGATCAGGGCAGGGGTCGGTCACCCCTCCACTTT.

CDR3: CASSLVGRTGELFF. CDR3 bases: TGTGCCAGCAGCTTAGTGGGGCGGACCGGGGAGCTGTTTTTT. This chain links TRBV7-2 with TRBJ2-2, with D possibly being TRBD1 (5 bases). This CDR3 is built from 14 residues. The V and J ends lost 1 base and 5 bases respectively, with 8 bases between them. The germline gives CDR1 SGHTA, CDR2 FQGNSA.

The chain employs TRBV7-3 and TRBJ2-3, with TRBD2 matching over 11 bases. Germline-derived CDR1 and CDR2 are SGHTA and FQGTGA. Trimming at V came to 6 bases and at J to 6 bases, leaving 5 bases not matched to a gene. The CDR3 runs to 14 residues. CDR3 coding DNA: TGTGCCAGCAGTTTTAGCGGGGGGGCGGATACGCAGTATTTT. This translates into CASSFSGGADTQYF.

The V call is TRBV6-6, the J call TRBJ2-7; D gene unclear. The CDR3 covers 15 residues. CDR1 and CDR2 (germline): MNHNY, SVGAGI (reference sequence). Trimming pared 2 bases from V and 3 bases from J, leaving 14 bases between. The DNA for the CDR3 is TGTGCCAGCAGTTACGTCTTACAGTCTTACTACGAGCAGTACGTC. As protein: CASSYVLQSYYEQYV.

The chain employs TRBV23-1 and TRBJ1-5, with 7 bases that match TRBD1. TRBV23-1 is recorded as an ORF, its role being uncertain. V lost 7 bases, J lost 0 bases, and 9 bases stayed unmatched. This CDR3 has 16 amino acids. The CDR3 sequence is CASNRQGRDSNQPQHF. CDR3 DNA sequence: TGCGCCAGCAATCGACAGGGCAGAGATAGCAATCAGCCCCAGCATTTT.

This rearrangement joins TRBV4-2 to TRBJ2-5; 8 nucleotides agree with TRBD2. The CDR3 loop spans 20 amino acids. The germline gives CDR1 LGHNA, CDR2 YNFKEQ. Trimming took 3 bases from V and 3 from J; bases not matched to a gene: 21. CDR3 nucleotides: TGTGCCAGCAGCCAGGGCCTCCCGAGGGGTAGAGCGGGAGAGGAAGAGACCCAGTACTTC. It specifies CASSQGLPRGRAGEEETQYF.

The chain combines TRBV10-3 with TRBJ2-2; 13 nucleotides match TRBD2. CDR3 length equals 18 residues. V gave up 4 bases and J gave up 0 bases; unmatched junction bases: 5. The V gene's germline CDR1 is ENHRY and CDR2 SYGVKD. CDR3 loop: CAISGQLAGGPNTGELFF. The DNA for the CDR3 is TGTGCCATCAGTGGACAACTAGCGGGGGGGCCGAACACCGGGGAGCTGTTTTTT.

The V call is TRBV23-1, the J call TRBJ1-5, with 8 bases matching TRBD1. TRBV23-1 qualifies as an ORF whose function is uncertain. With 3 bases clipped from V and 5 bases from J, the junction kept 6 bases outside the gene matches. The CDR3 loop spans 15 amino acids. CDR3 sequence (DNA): TGCGCCAGCAGTCATCAGATGACAGGGGATCAGCCCCAGCATTTT. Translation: CASSHQMTGDQPQHF.

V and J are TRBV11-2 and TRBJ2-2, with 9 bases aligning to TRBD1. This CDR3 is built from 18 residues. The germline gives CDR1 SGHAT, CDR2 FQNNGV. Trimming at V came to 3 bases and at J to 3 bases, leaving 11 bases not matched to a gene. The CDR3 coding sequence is TGTGCCAGCAGCTTCCCGGACGGGACAGGGTTTGACACCGGGGAGCTGTTTTTT. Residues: CASSFPDGTGFDTGELFF. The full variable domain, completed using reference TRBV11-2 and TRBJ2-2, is EAGVAQSPRYKIIEKRQSVAFWCNPISGHATLYWYQQILGQGPKLLIQFQNNGVVDDSQLPKDRFSAERLKGVDSTLKIQPAKLEDSAVYLCASSFPDGTGFDTGELFFGEGSRLTVL.

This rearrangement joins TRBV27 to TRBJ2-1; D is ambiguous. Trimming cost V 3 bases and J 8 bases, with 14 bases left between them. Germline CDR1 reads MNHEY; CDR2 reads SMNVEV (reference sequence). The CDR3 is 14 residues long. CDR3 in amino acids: CASSLFRHVYEQFF. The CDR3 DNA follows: TGTGCCAGCAGTTTGTTCCGACACGTTTATGAGCAGTTCTTC.

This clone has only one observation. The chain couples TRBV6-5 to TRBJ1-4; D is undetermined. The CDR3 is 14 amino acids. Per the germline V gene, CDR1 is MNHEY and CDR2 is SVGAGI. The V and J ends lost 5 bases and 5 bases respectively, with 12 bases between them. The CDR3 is CASSRGLTNEKLFF. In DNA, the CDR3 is TGTGCCAGCAGTAGAGGACTGACGAATGAAAAACTGTTTTTT.

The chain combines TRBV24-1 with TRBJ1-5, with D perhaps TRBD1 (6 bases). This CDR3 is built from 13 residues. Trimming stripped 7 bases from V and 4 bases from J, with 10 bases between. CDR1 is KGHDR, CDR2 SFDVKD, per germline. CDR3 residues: CATRGTGNQPQHF. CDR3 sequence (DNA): TGTGCCACCAGAGGAACAGGGAATCAGCCCCAGCATTTT.

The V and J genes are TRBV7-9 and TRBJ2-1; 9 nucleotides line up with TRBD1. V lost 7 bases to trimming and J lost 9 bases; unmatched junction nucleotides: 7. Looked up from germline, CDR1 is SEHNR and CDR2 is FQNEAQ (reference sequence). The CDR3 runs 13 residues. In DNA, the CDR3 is TGTGCCAGCAACCTCCAGACAGGGGGTGAGCAGTTCTTC. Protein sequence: CASNLQTGGEQFF.

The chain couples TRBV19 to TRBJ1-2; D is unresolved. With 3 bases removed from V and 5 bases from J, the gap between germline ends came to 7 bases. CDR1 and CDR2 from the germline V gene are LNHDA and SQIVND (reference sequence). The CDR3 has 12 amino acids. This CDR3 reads CASSMKEYGYTF. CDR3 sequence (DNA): TGTGCCAGTAGTATGAAGGAGTATGGCTACACCTTC.

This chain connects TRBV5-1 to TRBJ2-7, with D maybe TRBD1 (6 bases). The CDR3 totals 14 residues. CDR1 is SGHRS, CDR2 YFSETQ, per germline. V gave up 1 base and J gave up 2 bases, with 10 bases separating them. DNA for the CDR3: TGCGCCAGCAGCTTGACAGGGATGGCCTACGAGCAGTACGTC. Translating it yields CASSLTGMAYEQYV.

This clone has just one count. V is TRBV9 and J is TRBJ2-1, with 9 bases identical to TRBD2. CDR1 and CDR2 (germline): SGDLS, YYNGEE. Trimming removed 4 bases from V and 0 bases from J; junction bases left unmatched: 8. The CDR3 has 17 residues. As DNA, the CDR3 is TGTGCCAGCAGCCCTAGCGGGGCCCAGAGCTCCTACAATGAGCAGTTCTTC. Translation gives CASSPSGAQSSYNEQFF.